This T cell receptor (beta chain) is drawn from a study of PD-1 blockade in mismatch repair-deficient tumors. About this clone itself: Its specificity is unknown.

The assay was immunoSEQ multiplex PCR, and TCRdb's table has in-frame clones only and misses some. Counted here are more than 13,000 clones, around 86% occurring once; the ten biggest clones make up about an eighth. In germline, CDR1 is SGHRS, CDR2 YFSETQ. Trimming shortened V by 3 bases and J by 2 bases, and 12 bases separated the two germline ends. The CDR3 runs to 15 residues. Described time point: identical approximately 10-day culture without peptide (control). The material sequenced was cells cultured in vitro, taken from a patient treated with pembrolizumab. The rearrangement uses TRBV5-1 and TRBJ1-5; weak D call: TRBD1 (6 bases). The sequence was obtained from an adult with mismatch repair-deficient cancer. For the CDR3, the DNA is TGCGCCAGCAGCTCCACAGGGTTAGGCAATCAGCCCCAGCATTTT. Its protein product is CASSSTGLGNQPQHF.